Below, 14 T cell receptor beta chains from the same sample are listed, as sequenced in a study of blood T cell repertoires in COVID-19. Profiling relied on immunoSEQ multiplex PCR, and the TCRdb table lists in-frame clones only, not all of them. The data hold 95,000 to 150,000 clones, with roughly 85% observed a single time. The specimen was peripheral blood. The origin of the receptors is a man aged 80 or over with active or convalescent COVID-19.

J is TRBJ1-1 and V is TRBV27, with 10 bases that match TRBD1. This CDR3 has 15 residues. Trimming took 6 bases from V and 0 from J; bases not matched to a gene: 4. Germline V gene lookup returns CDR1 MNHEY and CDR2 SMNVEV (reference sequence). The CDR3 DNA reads TGTGCCAGCAGCCGACAGGGGGCCTTGAACACTGAAGCTTTCTTT. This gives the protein CASSRQGALNTEAFF.

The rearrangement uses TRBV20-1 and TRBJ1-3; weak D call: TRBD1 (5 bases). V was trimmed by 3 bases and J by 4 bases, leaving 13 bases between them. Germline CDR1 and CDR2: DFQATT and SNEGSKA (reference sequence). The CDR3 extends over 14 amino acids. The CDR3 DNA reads TGCAGTGCTAGTATGACTGGGGCCGGAAACACCATATATTTT. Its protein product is CSASMTGAGNTIYF.

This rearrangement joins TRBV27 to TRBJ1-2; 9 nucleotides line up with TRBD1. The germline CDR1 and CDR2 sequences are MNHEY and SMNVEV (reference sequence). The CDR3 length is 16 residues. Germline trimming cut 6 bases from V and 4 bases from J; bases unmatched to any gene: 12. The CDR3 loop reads CASSPHGTGLRYGYTF. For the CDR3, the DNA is TGTGCCAGCAGCCCACACGGGACAGGGTTACGCTATGGCTACACCTTC.

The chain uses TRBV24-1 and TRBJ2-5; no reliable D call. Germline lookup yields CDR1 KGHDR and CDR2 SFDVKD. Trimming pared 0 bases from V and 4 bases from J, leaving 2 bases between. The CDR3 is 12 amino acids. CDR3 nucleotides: TGTGCCACCAGTGATTTGCGAGAGACCCAGTACTTC. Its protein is CATSDLRETQYF.

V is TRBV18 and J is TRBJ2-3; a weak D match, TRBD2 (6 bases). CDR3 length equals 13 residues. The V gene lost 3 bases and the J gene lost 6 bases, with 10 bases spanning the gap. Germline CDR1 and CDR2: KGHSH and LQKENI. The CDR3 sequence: CASSPFGGDTQYF. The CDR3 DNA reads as TGTGCCAGCTCACCTTTCGGGGGTGATACGCAGTATTTT.

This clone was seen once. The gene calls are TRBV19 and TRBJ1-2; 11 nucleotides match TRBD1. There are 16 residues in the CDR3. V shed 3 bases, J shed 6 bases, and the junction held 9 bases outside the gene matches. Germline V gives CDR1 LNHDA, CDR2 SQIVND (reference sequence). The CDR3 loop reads CASSITGTGGPHGYTF. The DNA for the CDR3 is TGTGCCAGTAGTATTACCGGGACAGGGGGGCCCCATGGCTACACCTTC.

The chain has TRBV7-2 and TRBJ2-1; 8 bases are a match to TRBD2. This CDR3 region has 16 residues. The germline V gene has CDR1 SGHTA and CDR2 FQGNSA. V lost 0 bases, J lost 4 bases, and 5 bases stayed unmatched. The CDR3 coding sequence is TGTGCCAGCAGCTTAGCTGGTAGCGGGATATACAATGAGCAGTTCTTC. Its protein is CASSLAGSGIYNEQFF.

CDR3 protein: CASSINRGENQPQHF. DNA of the CDR3: TGTGCCAGTAGTATTAACAGGGGGGAAAATCAGCCCCAGCATTTT. The chain couples TRBV19 to TRBJ1-5; 8 bases are a match to TRBD1. The ends lost 3 bases at V and 4 bases at J; junction bases unmatched: 5. The V gene's germline CDR1 is LNHDA and CDR2 SQIVND (reference sequence). The CDR3 runs 15 residues.

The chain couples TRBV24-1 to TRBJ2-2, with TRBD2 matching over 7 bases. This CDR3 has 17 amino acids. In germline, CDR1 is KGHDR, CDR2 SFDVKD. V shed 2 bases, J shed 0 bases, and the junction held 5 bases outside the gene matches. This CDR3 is CATSDSSGTANTGELFF. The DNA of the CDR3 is TGTGCCACCAGTGATTCGAGCGGGACTGCGAACACCGGGGAGCTGTTTTTT.

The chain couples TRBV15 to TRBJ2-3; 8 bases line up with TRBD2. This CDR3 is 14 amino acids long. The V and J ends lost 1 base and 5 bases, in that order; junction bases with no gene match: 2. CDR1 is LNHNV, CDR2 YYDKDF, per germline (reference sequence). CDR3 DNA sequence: TGTGCCACCAGCAGAGCGGGAGGGCTAGATACGCAGTATTTT. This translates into CATSRAGGLDTQYF.

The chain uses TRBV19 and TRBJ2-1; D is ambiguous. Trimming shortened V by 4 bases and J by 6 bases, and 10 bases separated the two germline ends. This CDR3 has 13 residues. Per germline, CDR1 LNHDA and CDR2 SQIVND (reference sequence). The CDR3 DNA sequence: TGTGCCAGTAGTAGTGGCCCACCCAATGAGCAGTTCTTC. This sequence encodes CASSSGPPNEQFF.

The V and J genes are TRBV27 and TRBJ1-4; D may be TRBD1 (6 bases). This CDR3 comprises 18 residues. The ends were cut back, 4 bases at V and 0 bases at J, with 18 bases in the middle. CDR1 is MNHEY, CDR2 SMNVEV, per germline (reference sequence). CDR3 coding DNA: TGTGCCAGCAGTTCCAGGGGCCTTCGCATGACAACTAATGAAAAACTGTTTTTT. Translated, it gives CASSSRGLRMTTNEKLFF.

Here the CDR3 reads CASKGSDYGYTF. For the CDR3, the DNA is TGTGCCAGCAAGGGGTCTGACTATGGCTACACCTTC. V usage is TRBV12-3 or TRBV12-4 and J usage is TRBJ1-2; TRBD1 is a possible D gene (5 bases). This CDR3 is 12 amino acids long. Trimming removed 7 bases at V and 3 bases at J, with 9 bases between.

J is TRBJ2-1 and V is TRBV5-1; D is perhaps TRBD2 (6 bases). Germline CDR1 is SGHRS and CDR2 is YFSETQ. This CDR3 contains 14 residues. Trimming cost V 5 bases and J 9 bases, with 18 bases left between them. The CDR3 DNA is TGCGCCAGCAGGTACGATTCTAGCGTTGGTGAGCAGTTCTTC. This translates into CASRYDSSVGEQFF.